This T cell receptor beta chain was sequenced in a study of blood T cell repertoires in COVID-19. TCRdb's copy holds only in-frame clones and misses some; the assay was immunoSEQ multiplex PCR. The repertoire holds over 150,000 clones, with around 74% as singletons. The ends were cut back, 3 bases at V and 3 bases at J, with 17 bases in the middle. CDR3 length: 16 residues. CDR1 is WNHNN and CDR2 is SYGVQD in the germline V gene (reference sequence). The sample was peripheral blood. The chain recombines TRBV10-1 with TRBJ1-2; D is possibly TRBD1 (5 bases). This TCR was sampled from an elderly woman with acute or convalescent COVID-19. The CDR3 nucleotides read TGCGCCAGCAGTGAAAAGGGGCTCACCTGGGACTATGGCTACACCTTC. Residues: CASSEKGLTWDYGYTF.